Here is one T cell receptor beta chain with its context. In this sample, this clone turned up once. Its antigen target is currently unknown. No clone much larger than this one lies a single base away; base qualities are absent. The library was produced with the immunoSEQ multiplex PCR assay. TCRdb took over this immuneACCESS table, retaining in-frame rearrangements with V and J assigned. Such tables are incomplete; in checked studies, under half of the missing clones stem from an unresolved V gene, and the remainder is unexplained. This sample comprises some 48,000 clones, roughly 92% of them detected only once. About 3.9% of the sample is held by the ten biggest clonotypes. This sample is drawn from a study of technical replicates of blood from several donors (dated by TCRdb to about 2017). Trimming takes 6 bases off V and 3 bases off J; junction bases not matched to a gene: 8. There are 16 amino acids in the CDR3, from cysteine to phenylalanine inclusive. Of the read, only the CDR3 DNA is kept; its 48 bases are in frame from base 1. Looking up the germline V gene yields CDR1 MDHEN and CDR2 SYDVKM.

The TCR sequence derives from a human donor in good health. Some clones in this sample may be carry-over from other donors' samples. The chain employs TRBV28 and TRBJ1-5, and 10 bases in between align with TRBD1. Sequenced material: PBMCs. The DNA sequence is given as TGTGCCAGCAGCTCCACGGACAGGGGGAACAATCAGCCCCAGCATTTT. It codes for CASSSTDRGNNQPQHF.